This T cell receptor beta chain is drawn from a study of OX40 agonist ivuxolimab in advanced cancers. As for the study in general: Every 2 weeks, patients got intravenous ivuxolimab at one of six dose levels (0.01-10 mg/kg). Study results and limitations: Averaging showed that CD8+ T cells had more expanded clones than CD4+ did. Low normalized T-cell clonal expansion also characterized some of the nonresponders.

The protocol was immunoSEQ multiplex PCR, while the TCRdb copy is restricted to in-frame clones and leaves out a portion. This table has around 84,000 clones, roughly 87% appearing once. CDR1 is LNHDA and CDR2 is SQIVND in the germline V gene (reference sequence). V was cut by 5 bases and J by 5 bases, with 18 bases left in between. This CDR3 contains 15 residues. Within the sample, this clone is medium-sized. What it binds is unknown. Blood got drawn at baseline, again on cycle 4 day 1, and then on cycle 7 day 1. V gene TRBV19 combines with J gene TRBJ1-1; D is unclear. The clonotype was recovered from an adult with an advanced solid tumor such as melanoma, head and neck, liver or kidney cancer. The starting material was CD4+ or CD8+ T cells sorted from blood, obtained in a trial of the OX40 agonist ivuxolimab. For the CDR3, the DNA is TGTGCCAGTAGTGTCTCCCTCGGTTGGGGTACTGAAGCTTTCTTT. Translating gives CASSVSLGWGTEAFF.